This T cell receptor beta chain came from a study of early T cells in non-severe SARS-CoV-2 infection. At the level of the study: The input, bulk RNA from unsorted whole blood, was sequenced, and chains were unpaired.

Unique molecular identifiers (one per individual cDNA molecule) were attached. Each CDR3 protein is one row after TCRdb ran MiXCR on the 5' RACE reads. Of 50,000 to 65,000 distinct CDR3 sequences detected, over 20% appear once; the ten largest clones hold about 15%. Germline assignment: CDR1 SGDLS and CDR2 YYNGEE. CDR3 length equals 15 residues. The V and J ends lost 7 bases and 11 bases respectively, with 27 bases between them. This receptor was identified in an adult who was a healthcare worker with PCR-confirmed SARS-CoV-2 infection or an uninfected control (not recorded which). The sequences come from whole blood, collected at baseline. The rearrangement links TRBV9 to TRBJ1-1, with D unclear. The CDR3 reads CASSPLTVETPWAFF. In DNA form, the CDR3 reads TGTGCCAGCTCCCCCTTGACGGTTGAGACGCCGTGGGCTTTCTTT.